These 21 T cell receptor beta chains came from one sample sequenced in a study of blood T cell repertoires in COVID-19. The assay was immunoSEQ multiplex PCR, and TCRdb's table has in-frame clones only and misses some. This sample has some 52,000 clones, with less than 90% found just once. The sample was peripheral blood. The receptors derive from a human donor with active COVID-19. The donor label of this sample is uncertain.

This chain links TRBV21-1 with TRBJ1-1. TRBV21-1 is deemed a pseudogene. There are 16 residues in the CDR3. The CDR3 region is CASSKGPWRRGTEAFF. In nucleotides, the CDR3 is TGTGCCAGCAGCAAAGGGCCTTGGAGGAGGGGCACTGAAGCTTTCTTT.

The chain has TRBV9 and TRBJ2-2; tentative D call: TRBD1 (5 bases). This CDR3 has 14 residues. The germline V gene has CDR1 SGDLS and CDR2 YYNGEE. V lost 3 bases, J lost 1 base, and 7 bases lay in between. The CDR3 reads CASSAQGNTGELFF. CDR3 in DNA: TGTGCCAGCAGCGCTCAGGGGAACACCGGGGAGCTGTTTTTT.

The gene calls are TRBV5-1 and TRBJ2-2; 8 bases match TRBD1. Germline V gene sequence: CDR1 SGHRS, CDR2 YFSETQ. The J segment lost 6 bases and the V segment lost 3 bases, leaving 7 bases of the junction unmatched. The CDR3 is made up of 15 amino acids. The CDR3 nucleotides read TGCGCCAGCAGCTGGCGGACAGGGAGGTCCGGGGAGCTGTTTTTT. Translated: CASSWRTGRSGELFF.

V is TRBV2 and J is TRBJ2-1; D may be TRBD2 (6 bases). Between the trimmed V and J ends, which lost 2 bases and 0 bases, there was a span of 20 bases. CDR3 length: 19 residues. Germline values: CDR1 SNHLY, CDR2 FYNNEI. The CDR3 sequence: CASSELGGVTKSSYNEQFF. The CDR3 region has the DNA TGTGCCAGCAGTGAATTAGGCGGGGTGACCAAGAGCTCCTACAATGAGCAGTTCTTC.

This sequence joins TRBV6-5 and TRBJ2-3; D not resolved. In germline, CDR1 is MNHEY, CDR2 SVGAGI. V lost 8 bases, J lost 3 bases, and 12 bases lay in between. The CDR3 is 13 residues long. Written as DNA, the CDR3 is TGTGCCAGCTGGAGTTTGAGGACAGATACGCAGTATTTT. Its translation: CASWSLRTDTQYF.

The V and J genes are TRBV6-5 and TRBJ2-5; D remains ambiguous. The length of the CDR3 is 13 residues. Germline V lookup: CDR1 MNHEY, CDR2 SVGAGI. Trimming left V 4 bases short and J 2 bases short, with 8 bases between. The CDR3 bases are TGTGCCAGCAGTTTCGGCAGGCAAGAGACCCAGTACTTC. As protein: CASSFGRQETQYF.

This clone came up once. The rearrangement links TRBV19 to TRBJ2-5; TRBD1 agrees at 7 bases. The V segment lost 6 bases and the J segment 5 bases; nucleotides outside the gene matches: 6. Germline assignment: CDR1 LNHDA and CDR2 SQIVND (reference sequence). The CDR3 consists of 13 residues. Here the CDR3 DNA reads TGTGCCAGTAGCCCGACAGGGATGGAGACCCAGTACTTC. Translating gives CASSPTGMETQYF.

This clone was counted a few times. The V call is TRBV4-1, the J call TRBJ1-6; 9 bases agree with TRBD1. There are 14 residues in the CDR3. CDR1 is MGHRA and CDR2 is YSYEKL in the germline V gene. The V gene end was trimmed by 4 bases and the J gene end by 10 bases; junction bases not matched to a gene: 5. The CDR3 reads CASSLRDRASPLHF. The CDR3 nucleotides read TGCGCCAGCAGCCTCCGGGACAGGGCCTCACCCCTCCACTTT.

J is TRBJ1-2 and V is TRBV6-5; 7 positions agree with TRBD1. This CDR3 is built from 16 residues. Losses at the gene ends were 0 bases for V and 6 bases for J; bases not matched to a gene: 10. The germline gives CDR1 MNHEY, CDR2 SVGAGI. This CDR3 reads CASSYSESTGVDGYTF. CDR3 DNA: TGTGCCAGCAGTTACTCTGAGTCCACAGGGGTGGATGGCTACACCTTC.

The V and J genes are TRBV7-3 and TRBJ2-7, with 9 bases fitting TRBD1. The CDR3 loop spans 14 amino acids. The V gene's germline CDR1 is SGHTA and CDR2 FQGTGA. V lost 4 bases and J lost 4; bases outside the gene matches: 5. The CDR3 sequence: CASSSGQGRYEQYF. For the CDR3, the DNA is TGTGCCAGCAGCTCGGGACAGGGTCGGTACGAGCAGTACTTC.

The chain is built from TRBV4-3 and TRBJ2-5; TRBD2 matches 8 bases. CDR3 size: 16 residues. V trimming: 3 bases; J trimming: 4 bases; junction bases outside the gene matches: 10. Looked up from germline, CDR1 is LGHNA and CDR2 is YSLEER. In nucleotides, the CDR3 is TGCGCCAGCAGCCAGATAGCGGGGATAATCGGAGAGACCCAGTACTTC. Translated: CASSQIAGIIGETQYF.

This chain links TRBV5-4 with TRBJ2-1; possibly TRBD2 for D (6 bases). The CDR3 is made up of 15 amino acids. V gave up 1 base and J gave up 9 bases, with 17 bases separating them. The V gene's germline CDR1 is SGHNT and CDR2 YYREEE (reference sequence). Written as DNA, the CDR3 is TGTGCCAGCAGCTTGTTCTCCCGCAGGGAGGCTGAGCAGTTCTTC. As protein: CASSLFSRREAEQFF.

For the CDR3, the DNA is TGTGCCAGCTCATGGACACTCACAGATACGCAGTATTTT. Protein: CASSWTLTDTQYF. This chain uses TRBV18 with TRBJ2-3; D may be TRBD1 (5 bases). The length of the CDR3 is 13 residues. Trimming left V 5 bases short and J 2 bases short, with 8 bases between. From germline, CDR1 is KGHSH and CDR2 LQKENI.

The chain employs TRBV6-2 or TRBV6-3 and TRBJ1-5; D possibly corresponds to TRBD1 (6 bases). The germline gives CDR1 MNHEY, CDR2 SVGEGT. The CDR3 is 15 amino acids. The V end lost 6 bases, the J end lost 2 bases, and 14 bases lay between the germline ends. Here the CDR3 reads CASSNGGAGNQPQHF. The CDR3 DNA follows: TGTGCCAGCAGCAACGGGGGGGCTGGCAATCAGCCCCAGCATTTT.

The chain has TRBV7-2 and TRBJ1-1; 9 bases fit TRBD1. Germline lookup yields CDR1 SGHTA and CDR2 FQGNSA. The V and J ends lost 5 bases and 4 bases, in that order; junction bases with no gene match: 8. This CDR3 is built from 15 residues. CDR3 amino acids: CASSPATGGTTEAFF. CDR3 nucleotide sequence: TGTGCCAGCAGCCCCGCGACAGGGGGAACCACTGAAGCTTTCTTT. Full variable domain (remainder filled in from reference TRBV7-2 and TRBJ1-1): GAGVSQSPSNKVTEKGKDVELRCDPISGHTALYWYRQSLGQGLEFLIYFQGNSAPDKSGLPSDRFSAERTGGSVSTLTIQRTQQEDSAVYLCASSPATGGTTEAFFGQGTRLTVV.

V and J are TRBV4-3 and TRBJ2-5; tentatively, D is TRBD2 (7 bases). Trimming took off 0 bases at V and 4 bases at J, with 21 bases between the two ends. The CDR3 loop spans 18 amino acids. Germline CDR1 LGHNA, CDR2 YSLEER. The CDR3 spells CASSQDRKAGARIETQYF. DNA for the CDR3: TGCGCCAGCAGCCAAGATAGGAAGGCGGGGGCGCGTATAGAGACCCAGTACTTC.

The V call is TRBV5-4, the J call TRBJ2-3; 10 nucleotides match TRBD1. V was clipped by 7 bases and J by 4 bases; unmatched bases: 9. Germline V gene lookup returns CDR1 SGHNT and CDR2 YYREEE (reference sequence). This CDR3 comprises 15 residues. The DNA of the CDR3 is TGTGCCAGCGAACTAGACAGGGGGCGCCCAGATACGCAGTATTTT. This gives the protein CASELDRGRPDTQYF.

The genes are TRBV19 and TRBJ1-6; 10 bases map to TRBD1. Per germline, CDR1 LNHDA and CDR2 SQIVND (reference sequence). The CDR3 totals 16 residues. J lost 9 bases, V lost 6 bases, and 11 bases had no gene match. The CDR3 nucleotides read TGTGCCAGTAGACCTGAGACAGGGGGCATGGGTTCACCCCTCCACTTT. Its translation is CASRPETGGMGSPLHF.

The chain is built from TRBV5-4 and TRBJ2-7; D perhaps matches TRBD2 (5 bases). V was pared by 1 base and J by 7 bases, with 12 bases between. Germline lookup yields CDR1 SGHNT and CDR2 YYREEE (reference sequence). This CDR3 has 13 amino acids. The CDR3 coding sequence is TGTGCCAGCAGCTTGTCGGGGATCTCGGAGCAGTACTTC. Amino acids: CASSLSGISEQYF.

The V and J genes are TRBV13 and TRBJ1-4; 9 bases map to TRBD1. The junction had 11 bases not matched to a gene; V was cut back by 6 bases and J by 3 bases. The CDR3 length is 17 residues. CDR1 PRHDT and CDR2 FYEKMQ come from the germline V gene (reference sequence). The CDR3 DNA reads as TGTGCCAGCAGTTCCGCGGGACAGGGTATGGCTAATGAAAAACTGTTTTTT. This sequence encodes CASSSAGQGMANEKLFF.

V gene TRBV7-8 combines with J gene TRBJ2-6, with 11 bases fitting TRBD1. CDR1 is SGHVS, CDR2 FQNEAQ, per germline. The CDR3 is 24 residues long. The trim removed 5 bases at V and 2 bases at J, leaving 26 bases unmatched. DNA of the CDR3: TGTGCCAGCAGCCCGATGTGGACAGGGGGCCAACAAAGGGCTGGGCTAGCTGGGGCCAACGTCCTGACTTTC. Its translation is CASSPMWTGGQQRAGLAGANVLTF.